The T cell receptor (beta chain) under discussion was sequenced for a study of glioma-infiltrating T cells. General study points: Tissue and blood shared very few CDR3 sequences. Non-neoplastic patients had below-expected tissue-blood divergence, while all gliomas exceeded expectation.

The CDR3 is made up of 14 amino acids. The germline V gene has CDR1 SGHTA and CDR2 FQGNSA. Notes on this clonotype: Antigen unknown. Compared with germline, one end of the junction differs, possibly owing to a read error.

The iRepertoire nested amplicon-rescue multiplex PCR amplified TCR alpha and beta CDR3s from RNA. Input was roughly 100-450 ng of tissue mRNA or PBMC total RNA. TCRdb itself ran the multiplex PCR reads through MiXCR, one entry per CDR3 protein. The sample consists of about 190,000 distinct CDR3 sequences, over 25% of them appearing once. The clonotype comes from a human donor with low-grade glioma or glioblastoma, undergoing nonglioma brain surgery, or in good health (not recorded which). Sequencing was carried out using glioma tissue, nonneoplastic brain tissue, or PBMCs (not recorded which). The chain joins TRBV7-2 to TRBJ2-3; no reliable D call. The CDR3 here is CARRVGFETDTQYF. The CDR3 nucleotides read TGTGCCCGCAGAGTAGGTTTCGAGACAGATACGCAGTATTTT.